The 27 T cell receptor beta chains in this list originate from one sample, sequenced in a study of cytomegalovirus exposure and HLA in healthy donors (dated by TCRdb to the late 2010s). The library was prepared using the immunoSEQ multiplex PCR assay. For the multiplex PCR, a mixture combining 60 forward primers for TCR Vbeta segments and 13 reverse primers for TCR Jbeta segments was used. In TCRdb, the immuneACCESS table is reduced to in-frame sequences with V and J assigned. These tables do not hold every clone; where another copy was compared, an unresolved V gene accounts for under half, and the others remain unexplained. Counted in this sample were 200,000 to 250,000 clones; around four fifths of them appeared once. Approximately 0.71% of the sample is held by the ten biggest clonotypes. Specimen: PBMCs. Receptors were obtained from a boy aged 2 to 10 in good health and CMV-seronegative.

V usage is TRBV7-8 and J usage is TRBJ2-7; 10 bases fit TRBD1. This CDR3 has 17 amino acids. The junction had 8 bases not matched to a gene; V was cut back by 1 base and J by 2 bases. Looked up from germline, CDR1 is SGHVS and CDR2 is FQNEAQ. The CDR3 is CASSLGPGGTGAYEQYF. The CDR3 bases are TGTGCCAGCAGCTTAGGGCCGGGGGGGACAGGGGCCTACGAGCAGTACTTC.

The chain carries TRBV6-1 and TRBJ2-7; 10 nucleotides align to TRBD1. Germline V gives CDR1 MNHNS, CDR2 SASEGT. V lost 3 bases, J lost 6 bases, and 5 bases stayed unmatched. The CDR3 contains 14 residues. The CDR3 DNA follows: TGTGCCAGCAGTGATCTTGACAGGGGGCGCGAGCAGTACTTC. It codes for CASSDLDRGREQYF.

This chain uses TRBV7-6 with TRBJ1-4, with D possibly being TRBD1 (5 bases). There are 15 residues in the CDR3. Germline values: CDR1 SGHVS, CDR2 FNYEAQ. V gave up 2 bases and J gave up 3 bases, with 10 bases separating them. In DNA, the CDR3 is TGTGCCAGCAGCTTAATTGGGGGGTCTAATGAAAAACTGTTTTTT. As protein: CASSLIGGSNEKLFF.

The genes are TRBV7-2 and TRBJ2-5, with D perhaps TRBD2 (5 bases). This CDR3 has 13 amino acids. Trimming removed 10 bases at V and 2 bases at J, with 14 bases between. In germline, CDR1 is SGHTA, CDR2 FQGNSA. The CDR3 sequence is CATSPGVQETQYF. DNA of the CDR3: TGTGCCACTTCACCCGGGGTACAAGAGACCCAGTACTTC. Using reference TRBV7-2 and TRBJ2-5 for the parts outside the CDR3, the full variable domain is GAGVSQSPSNKVTEKGKDVELRCDPISGHTALYWYRQSLGQGLEFLIYFQGNSAPDKSGLPSDRFSAERTGGSVSTLTIQRTQQEDSAVYLCATSPGVQETQYFGPGTRLLVL.

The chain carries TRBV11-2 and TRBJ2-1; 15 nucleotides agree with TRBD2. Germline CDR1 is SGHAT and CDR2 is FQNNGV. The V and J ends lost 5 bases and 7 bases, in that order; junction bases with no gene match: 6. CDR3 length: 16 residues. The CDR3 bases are TGTGCCAGCAGCCCAACCGGGACTAGCGGGAGGAATGAGCAGTTCTTC. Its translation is CASSPTGTSGRNEQFF.

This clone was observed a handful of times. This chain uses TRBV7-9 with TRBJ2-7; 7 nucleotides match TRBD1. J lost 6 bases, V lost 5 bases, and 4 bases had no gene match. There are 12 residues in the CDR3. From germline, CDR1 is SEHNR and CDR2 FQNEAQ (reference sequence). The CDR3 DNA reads TGTGCCAGCAGCAAACAGGGGTTCGAGCAGTACTTC. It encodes CASSKQGFEQYF.

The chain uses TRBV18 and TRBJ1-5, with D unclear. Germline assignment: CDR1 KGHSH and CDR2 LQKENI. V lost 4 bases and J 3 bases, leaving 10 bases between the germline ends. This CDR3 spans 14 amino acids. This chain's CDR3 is CASSLGVDNQPQHF. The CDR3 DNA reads TGTGCCAGCTCACTGGGCGTGGACAATCAGCCCCAGCATTTT.

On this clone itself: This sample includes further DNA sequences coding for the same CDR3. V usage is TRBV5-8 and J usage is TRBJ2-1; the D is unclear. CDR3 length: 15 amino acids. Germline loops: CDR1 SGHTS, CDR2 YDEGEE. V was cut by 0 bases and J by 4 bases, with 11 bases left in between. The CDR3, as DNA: TGTGCCAGCAGCTTGGGTACCGCCAGTTACAATGAGCAGTTCTTC. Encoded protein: CASSLGTASYNEQFF.

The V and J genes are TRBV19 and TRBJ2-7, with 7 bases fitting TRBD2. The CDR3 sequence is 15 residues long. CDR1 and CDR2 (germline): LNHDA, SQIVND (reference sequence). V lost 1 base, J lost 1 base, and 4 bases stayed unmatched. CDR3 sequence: CASSIALADSYEQYF. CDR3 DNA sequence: TGTGCCAGTAGTATAGCTCTAGCGGATTCCTACGAGCAGTACTTC. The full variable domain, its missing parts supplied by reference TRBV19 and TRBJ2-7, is DGGITQSPKYLFRKEGQNVTLSCEQNLNHDAMYWYRQDPGQGLRLIYYSQIVNDFQKGDIAEGYSVSREKKESFPLTVTSAQKNPTAFYLCASSIALADSYEQYFGPGTRLTVT.

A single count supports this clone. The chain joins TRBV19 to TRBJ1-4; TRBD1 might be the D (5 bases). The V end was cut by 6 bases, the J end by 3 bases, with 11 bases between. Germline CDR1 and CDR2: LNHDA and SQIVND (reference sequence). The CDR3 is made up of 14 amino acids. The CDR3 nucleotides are TGTGCCAGTAGGAGAACAGGAGCTAATGAAAAACTGTTTTTT. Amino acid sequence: CASRRTGANEKLFF.

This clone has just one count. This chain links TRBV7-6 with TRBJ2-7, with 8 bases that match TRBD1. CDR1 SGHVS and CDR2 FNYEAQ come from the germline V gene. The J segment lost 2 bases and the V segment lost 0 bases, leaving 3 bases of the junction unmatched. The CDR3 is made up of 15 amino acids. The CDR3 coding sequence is TGTGCCAGCAGCTTAGCGACAGGGGTCACCTACGAGCAGTACTTC. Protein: CASSLATGVTYEQYF.

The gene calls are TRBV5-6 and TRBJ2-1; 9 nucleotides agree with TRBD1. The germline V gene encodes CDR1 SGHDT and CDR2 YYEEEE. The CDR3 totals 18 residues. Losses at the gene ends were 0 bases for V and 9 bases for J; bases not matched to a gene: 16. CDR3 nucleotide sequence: TGTGCCAGCAGCTTGGAATTACGAGGACAGGGGTTCCGAGGTGAGCAGTTCTTC. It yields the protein CASSLELRGQGFRGEQFF.

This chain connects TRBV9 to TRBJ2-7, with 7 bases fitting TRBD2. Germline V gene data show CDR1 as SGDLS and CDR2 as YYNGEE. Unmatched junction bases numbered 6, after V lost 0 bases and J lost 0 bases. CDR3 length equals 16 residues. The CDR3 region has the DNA TGTGCCAGCAGCGTAGGTAGCGGGTTTAGCTCCTACGAGCAGTACTTC. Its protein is CASSVGSGFSSYEQYF.

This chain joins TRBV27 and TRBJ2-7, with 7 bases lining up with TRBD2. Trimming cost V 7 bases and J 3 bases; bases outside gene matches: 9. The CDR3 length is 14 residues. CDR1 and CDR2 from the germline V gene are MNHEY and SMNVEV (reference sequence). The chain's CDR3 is CASKLGAGDYEQYF. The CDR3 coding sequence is TGTGCCAGCAAGCTAGGGGCGGGAGACTACGAGCAGTACTTC.

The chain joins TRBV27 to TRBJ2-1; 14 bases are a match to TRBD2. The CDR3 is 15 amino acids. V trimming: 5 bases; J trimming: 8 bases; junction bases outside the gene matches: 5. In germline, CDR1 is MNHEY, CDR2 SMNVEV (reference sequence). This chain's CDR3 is CASSPGLAGVYEQFF. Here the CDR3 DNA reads TGTGCCAGCAGTCCGGGACTAGCGGGAGTGTATGAGCAGTTCTTC.

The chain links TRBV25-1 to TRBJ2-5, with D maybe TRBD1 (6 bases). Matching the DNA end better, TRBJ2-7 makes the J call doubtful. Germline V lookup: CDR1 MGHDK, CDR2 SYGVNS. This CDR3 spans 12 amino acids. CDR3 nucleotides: TGTGCCAGCTCTGACAGGTACTACGAGCAGTACTTC. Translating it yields CASSDRYYEQYF.

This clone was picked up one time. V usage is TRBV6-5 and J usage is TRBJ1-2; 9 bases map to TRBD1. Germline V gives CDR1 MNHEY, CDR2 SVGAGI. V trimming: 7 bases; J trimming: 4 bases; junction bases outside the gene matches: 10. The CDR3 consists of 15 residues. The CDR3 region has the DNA TGTGCCAGCATTCCAACAGGGGGCGGGGGCTATGGCTACACCTTC. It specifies CASIPTGGGGYGYTF.

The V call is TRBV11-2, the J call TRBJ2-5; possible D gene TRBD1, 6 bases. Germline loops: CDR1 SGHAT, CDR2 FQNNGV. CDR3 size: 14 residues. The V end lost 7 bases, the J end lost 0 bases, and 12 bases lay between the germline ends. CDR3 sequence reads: CASTGTPNQETQYF. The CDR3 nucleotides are TGTGCCAGCACGGGGACACCGAACCAAGAGACCCAGTACTTC.

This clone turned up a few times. CDR3 DNA: TGTGCCACCCCTCAGTCGAATGAAAAACTGTTTTTT. It translates to CATPQSNEKLFF. The V and J genes are TRBV21-1 and TRBJ1-4; TRBD1, the table's D call, was not compared with the DNA. TRBV21-1 is reported as a pseudogene. The CDR3 has 12 amino acids.

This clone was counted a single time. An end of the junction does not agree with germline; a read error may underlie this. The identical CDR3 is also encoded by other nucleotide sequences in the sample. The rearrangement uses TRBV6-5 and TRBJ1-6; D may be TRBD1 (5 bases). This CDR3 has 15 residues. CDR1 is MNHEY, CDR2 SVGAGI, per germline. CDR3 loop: CASRSDSPYNSPLHF. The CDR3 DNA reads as TGCGCCAGCAGATCAGACAGCCCCTATAATTCACCCCTCCACTTT.

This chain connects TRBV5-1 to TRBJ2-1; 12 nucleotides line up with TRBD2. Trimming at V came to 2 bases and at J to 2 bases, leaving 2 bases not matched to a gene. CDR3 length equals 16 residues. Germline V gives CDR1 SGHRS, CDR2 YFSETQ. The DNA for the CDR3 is TGCGCCAGCAGCTTCCTAGCGGGAGGGACCTACAATGAGCAGTTCTTC. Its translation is CASSFLAGGTYNEQFF.

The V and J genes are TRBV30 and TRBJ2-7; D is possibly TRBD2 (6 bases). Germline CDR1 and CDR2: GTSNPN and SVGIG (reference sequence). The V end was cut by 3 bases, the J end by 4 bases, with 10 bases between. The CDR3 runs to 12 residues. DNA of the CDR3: TGTGCCTGGAGCGGGACTGTGTACGAGCAGTACTTC. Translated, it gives CAWSGTVYEQYF.

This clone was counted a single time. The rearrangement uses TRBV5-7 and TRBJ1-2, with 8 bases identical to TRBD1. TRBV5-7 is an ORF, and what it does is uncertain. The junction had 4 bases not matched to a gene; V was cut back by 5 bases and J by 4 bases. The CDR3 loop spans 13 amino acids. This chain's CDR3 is CASRHRGSYGYTF. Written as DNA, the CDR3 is TGTGCCAGCAGACACAGGGGGTCCTATGGCTACACCTTC.

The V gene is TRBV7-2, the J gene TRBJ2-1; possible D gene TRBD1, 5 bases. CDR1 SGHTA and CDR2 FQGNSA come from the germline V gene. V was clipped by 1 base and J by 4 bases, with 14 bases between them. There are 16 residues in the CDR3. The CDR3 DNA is TGTGCCAGCAGCTTAGATTGGACACTACTTTACAATGAGCAGTTCTTC. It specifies CASSLDWTLLYNEQFF.

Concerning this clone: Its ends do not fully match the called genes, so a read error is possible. The DNA of the CDR3 is TGTGCTAGCAGCTTAGGGACTAGGGGCTCTGATACGCAGTATTTT. Its protein product is CASSLGTRGSDTQYF. The gene calls are TRBV7-7 and TRBJ2-3; TRBD2 matches 8 bases. The CDR3 is made up of 15 amino acids. Germline values: CDR1 SSHAT, CDR2 FNYEAQ (reference sequence). Variable domain in full (rest from reference TRBV7-7 and TRBJ2-3): GAGVSQSPRYKVTKRGQDVTLRCDPISSHATLYWYQQALGQGPEFLTYFNYEAQPDKSGLPSDRFSAERPEGSISTLTIQRTEQRDSAMYRCASSLGTRGSDTQYFGPGTRLTVL.

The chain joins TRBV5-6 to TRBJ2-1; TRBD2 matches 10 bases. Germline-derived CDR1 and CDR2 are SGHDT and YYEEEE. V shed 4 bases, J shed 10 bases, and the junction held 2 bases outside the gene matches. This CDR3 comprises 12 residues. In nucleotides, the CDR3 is TGTGCCAGCAGCGCGGGACTAGCGGAGCAGTTCTTC. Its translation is CASSAGLAEQFF.

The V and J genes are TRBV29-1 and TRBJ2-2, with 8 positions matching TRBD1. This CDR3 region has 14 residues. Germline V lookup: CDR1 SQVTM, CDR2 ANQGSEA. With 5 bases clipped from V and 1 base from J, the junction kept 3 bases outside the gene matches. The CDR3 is CSVTGTGNTGELFF. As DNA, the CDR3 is TGCAGCGTTACCGGGACAGGGAACACCGGGGAGCTGTTTTTT.